Listed below are T cell receptor beta chains from one sample, sequenced in a study of radiation and T cells in renal cell carcinoma. Sequenced by immunoSEQ multiplex PCR; TCRdb stores in-frame clones only, minus some. The profile covers 150,000 or so clones, with about 88% appearing a single time and roughly 10% taken by the ten largest. This specimen was blood, taken from a patient whose treatment included radiotherapy and nephrectomy. The origin of the receptors is a woman between 50 and 59 years old with renal cell carcinoma. Each CDR3 is given with its conserved first and last residue. The order of the fields is V gene, D gene, clone size, J gene, CDR3 DNA, CDR3 protein. The D gene is left open where the match is weak. Expanded clones get a size class; other rows say once, few or many, or leave the size out.

V: TRBV19; D: -; size: once; J: TRBJ2-5; DNA: TGTGCCAGTAGTACGGGACTGGGGGTGCCGGAGACCCAGTACTTC; CDR3: CASSTGLGVPETQYF
V: TRBV2; D: TRBD2; size: once; J: TRBJ2-1; DNA: TGTGCCAGCAGTGAAGCCATACTAGCGGGGTCCTACAATGAGCAGTTCTTC; CDR3: CASSEAILAGSYNEQFF
V: TRBV19; D: -; size: -; J: TRBJ1-3; DNA: TGTGCCAGTAGGAATAGGGGGTCTGGAAACACCATATATTTT; CDR3: CASRNRGSGNTIYF
V: TRBV6-5; D: -; size: -; J: TRBJ1-4; DNA: TGTGCCAGCAGTTGGAGCAGGTCTAATGAAAAACTGTTTTTT; CDR3: CASSWSRSNEKLFF
V: TRBV19; D: -; size: -; J: TRBJ2-3; DNA: TGTGCCAGTAGGTGGAAGGGGGGCACTACAGATACGCAGTATTTT; CDR3: CASRWKGGTTDTQYF
V: TRBV10-3; D: -; size: -; J: TRBJ2-7; DNA: TGTGCCATCAGTGAGTCATCTTACTACGAGCAGTACTTC; CDR3: CAISESSYYEQYF
V: TRBV5-4; D: -; size: -; J: TRBJ2-1; DNA: TGTGCCAGCAGCCCCCTTGCGACAGGATACAATGAGCAGTTCTTC; CDR3: CASSPLATGYNEQFF
V: TRBV19; D: -; size: few; J: TRBJ2-2; DNA: TGTGCCAGTAGTACGCAGGGTACCACCGGGGAGCTGTTTTTT; CDR3: CASSTQGTTGELFF
V: TRBV29-1; D: TRBD1; size: -; J: TRBJ2-4; DNA: TGCAGCGTTGATGATCTGGACAGGCGAAAAAACATTCAGTACTTC; CDR3: CSVDDLDRRKNIQYF
V: TRBV7-9; D: -; size: -; J: TRBJ1-6; DNA: TGTGCCAGCCACCAACCCGATAGAAATTCACCCCTCCACTTT; CDR3: CASHQPDRNSPLHF
V: TRBV9; D: -; size: -; J: TRBJ2-5; DNA: TGTGCCAGCAGCTCGCAAGCCACTTCGGCTGGGGAGACCCAGTACTTC; CDR3: CASSSQATSAGETQYF
V: TRBV15; D: TRBD1; size: -; J: TRBJ2-2; DNA: TGTGCCACCAGCACCTATAACAGGGGGACCGGGGAGCTGTTTTTT; CDR3: CATSTYNRGTGELFF
V: TRBV7-8; D: -; size: -; J: TRBJ1-2; DNA: TGTGCCAGCAGCCCCCGGGACAAGCCCTTCCGCACCTTC; CDR3: CASSPRDKPFRTF
V: TRBV4-3; D: -; size: -; J: TRBJ1-1; DNA: TGCGCCAGCAGCCACCCTTCGGGAGGGCAAAACACTGAAGCTTTCTTT; CDR3: CASSHPSGGQNTEAFF
V: TRBV7-8; D: -; size: -; J: TRBJ2-7; DNA: TGTGCCAGCAGCTTCCAGGGCTACGAGCAGTACTTC; CDR3: CASSFQGYEQYF
V: TRBV5-5; D: -; size: -; J: TRBJ2-3; DNA: TGTGCCAGCAGCTTGGTTCGGGGTTTAAACACAGATACGCAGTATTTT; CDR3: CASSLVRGLNTDTQYF
V: TRBV7-9; D: -; size: -; J: TRBJ1-5; DNA: TGTGCCAGCAGCTTAAGTAGCAATCAGCCCCAGCATTTT; CDR3: CASSLSSNQPQHF
V: TRBV5-5; D: -; size: -; J: TRBJ1-1; DNA: TGTGCCAGCAGCTTCGAACAGGGAGGCGGCGCTGAAGCTTTCTTT; CDR3: CASSFEQGGGAEAFF
V: TRBV2; D: TRBD2; size: once; J: TRBJ2-1; DNA: TGTGCCAGCAGCGGATACCGGACTAGCGGGGGGAGCAATGAGCAGTTCTTC; CDR3: CASSGYRTSGGSNEQFF
V: TRBV5-1; D: -; size: once; J: TRBJ2-7; DNA: TGCGCCAGCAGCTGGGACCGGGGTTACGAGCAGTACTTC; CDR3: CASSWDRGYEQYF
V: TRBV4-2; D: -; size: -; J: TRBJ1-4; DNA: TGTGCCAGCAGCCTATCAAAGGCGGGGATCGAAAAACTGTTTTTT; CDR3: CASSLSKAGIEKLFF
V: TRBV7-6; D: -; size: -; J: TRBJ2-7; DNA: TGTGCCAGCAGCTTGGGGTCAGGGGCCCACTACGAGCAGTACTTC; CDR3: CASSLGSGAHYEQYF
V: TRBV11-1; D: -; size: -; J: TRBJ2-5; DNA: TGTGCCAGCAGCTTACGCCAGGGCCAAGAGACCCAGTACTTC; CDR3: CASSLRQGQETQYF
V: TRBV19; D: TRBD1; size: -; J: TRBJ1-5; DNA: TGTGCCAGTAATCAGGGGGGTCAGCCCCAGCATTTT; CDR3: CASNQGGQPQHF
V: TRBV6-4; D: -; size: -; J: TRBJ1-1; DNA: TGTGCCAGCAGTGACTCCGACGGCACTGAAGCTTTCTTT; CDR3: CASSDSDGTEAFF
V: TRBV6-6; D: -; size: -; J: TRBJ1-5; DNA: TGTGCCAGCAGTTACGGATCAGGGGCCCAGGAGCCCCAGCATTTT; CDR3: CASSYGSGAQEPQHF
V: TRBV5-4; D: -; size: many; J: TRBJ1-1; DNA: TGTGCCAGCAGCTTGGGCCGACAGTCGGGGAACACTGAAGCTTTCTTT; CDR3: CASSLGRQSGNTEAFF
V: TRBV6-5; D: TRBD1; size: -; J: TRBJ2-7; DNA: TGTGCCAGCAGCGCCAGACAGGGGGGTCCCTACGAGCAGTACTTC; CDR3: CASSARQGGPYEQYF
V: TRBV12-5; D: -; size: -; J: TRBJ2-7; DNA: TGTGCTAGTGGTCCGCAACAGGGATCCTACGAGCAGTACTTC; CDR3: CASGPQQGSYEQYF
V: TRBV15; D: -; size: -; J: TRBJ1-3; DNA: TGTGCCACCAGCAGAGTGGAAGGGACTGGAAACACCATATATTTT; CDR3: CATSRVEGTGNTIYF
V: TRBV5-5; D: -; size: -; J: TRBJ1-5; DNA: TGTGCCAGCAGCTTCTCTCCTAGCAATCAGCCCCAGCATTTT; CDR3: CASSFSPSNQPQHF
V: TRBV11-2; D: -; size: -; J: TRBJ2-1; DNA: TGTGCCAGCAGCTTAGACCGGGGATCCTTGGATGAGCAGTTCTTC; CDR3: CASSLDRGSLDEQFF
V: TRBV5-6; D: -; size: -; J: TRBJ2-3; DNA: TGTGCCAGCAGCTTCCGAGGGAAGGATACGCAGTATTTT; CDR3: CASSFRGKDTQYF
V: TRBV7-2; D: TRBD1; size: -; J: TRBJ2-7; DNA: TGTGCCAGCAGCCCACCCCCCCGGGTGACAGGGATCCCCTACGAGCAGTACTTC; CDR3: CASSPPPRVTGIPYEQYF
V: TRBV14; D: -; size: -; J: TRBJ1-3; DNA: TGTGCCAGCAGCCCAAGAGACGGAAACACCATATATTTT; CDR3: CASSPRDGNTIYF
V: TRBV14; D: -; size: -; J: TRBJ2-1; DNA: TGTGCCAGCAGCGATCTAAGACCGATACTCGTTGAGCAGTTCTTC; CDR3: CASSDLRPILVEQFF